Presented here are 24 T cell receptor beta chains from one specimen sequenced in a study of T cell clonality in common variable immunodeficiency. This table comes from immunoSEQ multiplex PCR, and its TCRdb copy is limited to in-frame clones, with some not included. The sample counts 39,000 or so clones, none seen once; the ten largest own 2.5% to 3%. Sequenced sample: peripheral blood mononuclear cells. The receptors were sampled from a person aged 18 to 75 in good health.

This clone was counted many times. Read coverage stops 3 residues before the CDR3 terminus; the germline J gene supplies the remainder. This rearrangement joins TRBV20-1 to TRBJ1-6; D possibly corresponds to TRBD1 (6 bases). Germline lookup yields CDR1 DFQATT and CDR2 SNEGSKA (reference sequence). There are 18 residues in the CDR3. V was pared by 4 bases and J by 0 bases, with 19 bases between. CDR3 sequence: CSATLTRQASSYNSPLHF. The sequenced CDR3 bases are TGCAGTGCTACCCTAACTCGACAGGCAAGCTCCTATAATTCACCC.

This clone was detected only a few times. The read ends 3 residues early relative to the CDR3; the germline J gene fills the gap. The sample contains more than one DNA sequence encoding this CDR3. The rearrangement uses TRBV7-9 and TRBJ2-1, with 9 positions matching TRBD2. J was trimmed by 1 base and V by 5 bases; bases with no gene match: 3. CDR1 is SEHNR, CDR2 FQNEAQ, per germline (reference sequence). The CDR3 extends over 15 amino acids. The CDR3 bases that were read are TGTGCCAGCAGCCAAGCGGGAGGTTCCTACAATGAG. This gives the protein CASSQAGGSYNE. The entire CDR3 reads CASSQAGGSYNEQFF. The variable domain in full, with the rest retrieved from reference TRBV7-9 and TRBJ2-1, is DTGVSQNPRHKITKRGQNVTFRCDPISEHNRLYWYRQTLGQGPEFLTYFQNEAQLEKSRLLSDRFSAERPKGSFSTLEIQRTEQGDSAMYLCASSQAGGSYNEQFFGPGTRLTVL.

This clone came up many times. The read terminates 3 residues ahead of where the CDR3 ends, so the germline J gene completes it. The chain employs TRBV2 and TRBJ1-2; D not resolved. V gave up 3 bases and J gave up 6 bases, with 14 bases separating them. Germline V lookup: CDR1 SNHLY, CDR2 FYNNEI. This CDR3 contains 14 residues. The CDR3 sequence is CASSDPGNLHGYTF. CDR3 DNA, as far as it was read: TGTGCCAGCAGTGATCCGGGGAACCTCCATGGC. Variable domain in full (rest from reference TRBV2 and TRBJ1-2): EPEVTQTPSHQVTQMGQEVILRCVPISNHLYFYWYRQILGQKVEFLVSFYNNEISEKSEIFDDQFSVERPDGSNFTLKIRSTKLEDSAMYFCASSDPGNLHGYTFGSGTRLTVV.

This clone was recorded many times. The covered CDR3 bases are TGTGCCTGGAGCGACATCAGGACAGGGGGGGACATT. Amino acids: CAWSDIRTGGDI. The complete CDR3 reads CAWSDIRTGGDIQYF. The rearrangement uses TRBV30 and TRBJ2-4, with 10 bases lining up with TRBD1. The CDR3 extends 3 residues past the end of the read, so its final part is completed from the germline J gene. CDR1 is GTSNPN and CDR2 is SVGIG in the germline V gene (reference sequence). CDR3 length: 15 residues. With V trimmed by 3 bases and J by 8 bases, 10 bases remained unmatched.

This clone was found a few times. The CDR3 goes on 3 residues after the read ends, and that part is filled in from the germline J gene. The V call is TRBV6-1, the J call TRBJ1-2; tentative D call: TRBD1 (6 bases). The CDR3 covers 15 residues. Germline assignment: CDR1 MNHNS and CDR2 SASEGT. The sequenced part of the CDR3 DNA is TGTGCCAGCAGTGTCCTAGCGGGAGAGGGACATGAC. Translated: CASSVLAGEGHD. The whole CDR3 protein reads CASSVLAGEGHDYTF.

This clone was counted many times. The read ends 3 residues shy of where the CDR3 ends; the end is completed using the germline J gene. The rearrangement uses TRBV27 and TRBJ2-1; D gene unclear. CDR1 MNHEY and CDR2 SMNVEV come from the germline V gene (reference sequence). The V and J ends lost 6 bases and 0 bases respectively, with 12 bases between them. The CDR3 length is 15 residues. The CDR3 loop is CASSSYMSSYNEQFF. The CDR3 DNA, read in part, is TGTGCCAGCAGCTCCTATATGAGCTCCTACAATGAG.

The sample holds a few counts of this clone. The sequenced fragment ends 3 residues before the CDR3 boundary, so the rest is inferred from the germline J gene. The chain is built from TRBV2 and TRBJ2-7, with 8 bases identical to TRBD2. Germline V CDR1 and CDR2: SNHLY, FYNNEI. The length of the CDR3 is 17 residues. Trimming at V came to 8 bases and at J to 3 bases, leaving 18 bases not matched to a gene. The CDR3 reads CASSVLASGLGGYEQYF. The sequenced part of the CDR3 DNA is TGTGCCAGCTCAGTTCTGGCTAGCGGGTTAGGCGGCTACGAG.

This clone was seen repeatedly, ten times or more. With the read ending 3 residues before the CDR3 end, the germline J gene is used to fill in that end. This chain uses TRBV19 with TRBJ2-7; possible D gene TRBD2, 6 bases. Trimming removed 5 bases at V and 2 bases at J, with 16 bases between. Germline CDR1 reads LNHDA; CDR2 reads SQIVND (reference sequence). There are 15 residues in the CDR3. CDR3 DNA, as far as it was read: TGTGCCAGTAGTTCCTCACGGGACTCGACCTACGAG. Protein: CASSSSRDSTYE. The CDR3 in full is CASSSSRDSTYEQYF.

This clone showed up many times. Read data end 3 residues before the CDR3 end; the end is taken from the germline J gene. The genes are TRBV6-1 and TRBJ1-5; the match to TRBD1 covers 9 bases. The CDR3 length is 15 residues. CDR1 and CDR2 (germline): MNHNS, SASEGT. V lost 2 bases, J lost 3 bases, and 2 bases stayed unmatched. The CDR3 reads CASSEWDRVNQPQHF. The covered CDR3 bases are TGTGCCAGCAGTGAATGGGACAGGGTCAATCAGCCC.

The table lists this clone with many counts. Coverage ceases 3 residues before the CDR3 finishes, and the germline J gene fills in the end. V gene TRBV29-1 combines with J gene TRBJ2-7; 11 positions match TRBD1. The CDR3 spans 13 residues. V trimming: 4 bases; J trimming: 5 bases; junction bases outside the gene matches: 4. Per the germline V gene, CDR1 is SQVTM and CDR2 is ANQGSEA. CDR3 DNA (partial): TGCAGCGTTGCCAGGGGACAGGGGGACGAG. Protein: CSVARGQGDE. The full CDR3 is CSVARGQGDEQYF.

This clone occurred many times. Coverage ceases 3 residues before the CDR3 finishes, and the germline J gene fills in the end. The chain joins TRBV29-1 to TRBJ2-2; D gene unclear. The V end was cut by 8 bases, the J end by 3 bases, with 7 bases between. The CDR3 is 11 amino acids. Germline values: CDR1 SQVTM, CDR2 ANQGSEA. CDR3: CSTRDTGELFF. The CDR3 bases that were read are TGCAGCACTCGGGACACCGGGGAG.

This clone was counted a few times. CDR3 sequence reads: CASSIAIAGGLYNDYTF. The CDR3 bases that were read are TGTGCCAGTAGTATAGCCATAGCGGGAGGGCTCTACAATGAC. The chain couples TRBV19 to TRBJ1-2; D unclear. The observed sequence ends 3 residues before the CDR3 terminus, with the missing tail filled in from the germline J gene. Germline CDR1 is LNHDA and CDR2 is SQIVND (reference sequence). The CDR3 totals 17 residues.

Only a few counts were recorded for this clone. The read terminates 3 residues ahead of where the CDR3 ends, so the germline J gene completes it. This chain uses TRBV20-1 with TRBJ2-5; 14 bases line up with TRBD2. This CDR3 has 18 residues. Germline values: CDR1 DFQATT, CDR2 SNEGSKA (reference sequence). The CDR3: CSASSGTSGSLWTDTQYF. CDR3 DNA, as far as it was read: TGCAGTGCTAGTTCCGGGACTAGCGGGAGTTTGTGGACAGATACC.

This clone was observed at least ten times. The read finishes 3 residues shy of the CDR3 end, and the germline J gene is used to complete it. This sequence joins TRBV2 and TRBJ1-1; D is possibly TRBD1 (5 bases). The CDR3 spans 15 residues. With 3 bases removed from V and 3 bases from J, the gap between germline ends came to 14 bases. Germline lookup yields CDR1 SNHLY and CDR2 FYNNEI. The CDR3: CASSDNRGKHTEAFF. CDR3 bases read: TGTGCCAGCAGTGACAATAGGGGAAAGCACACTGAA.

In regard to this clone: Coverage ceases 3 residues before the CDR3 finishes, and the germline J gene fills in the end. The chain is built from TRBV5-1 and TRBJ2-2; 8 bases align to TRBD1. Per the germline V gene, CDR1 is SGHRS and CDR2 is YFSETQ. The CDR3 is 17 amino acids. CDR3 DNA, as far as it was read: TGCGCCAGCAGCTTGCAGGGGGCGAGCTCCTATAATTCACCG. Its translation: CASSLQGASSYNSP. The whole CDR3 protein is CASSLQGASSYNSPLFF. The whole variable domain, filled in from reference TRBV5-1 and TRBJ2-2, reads KAGVTQTPRYLIKTRGQQVTLSCSPISGHRSVSWYQQTPGQGLQFLFEYFSETQRNKGNFPGRFSGRQFSNSRSEMNVSTLELGDSALYLCASSLQGASSYNSPLFFGEGSRLTVL.

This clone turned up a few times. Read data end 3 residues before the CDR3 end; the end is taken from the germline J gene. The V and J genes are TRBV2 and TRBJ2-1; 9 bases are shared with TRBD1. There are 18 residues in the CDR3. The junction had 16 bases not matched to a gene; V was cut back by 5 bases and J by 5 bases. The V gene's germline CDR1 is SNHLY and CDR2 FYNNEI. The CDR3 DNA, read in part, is TGTGCCAGCAGTAAAAAGGAAAACCGGGACAGGGAAGACAATGAG. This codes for CASSKKENRDREDNE. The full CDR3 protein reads CASSKKENRDREDNEQFF.

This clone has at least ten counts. CDR3 DNA, as far as it was read: TGCAGTGCCCCAGGGGGAAAAGAGACC. Encoded protein: CSAPGGKET. The whole CDR3 sequence reads CSAPGGKETQYF. The J gene is TRBJ2-5, the V gene TRBV20-1; 7 bases are shared with TRBD1. The CDR3 extends 3 residues past the end of the read, so its final part is completed from the germline J gene. V was pared by 6 bases and J by 3 bases, with 4 bases of the junction left unmatched. Germline V gene lookup returns CDR1 DFQATT and CDR2 SNEGSKA (reference sequence). The CDR3 spans 12 residues.

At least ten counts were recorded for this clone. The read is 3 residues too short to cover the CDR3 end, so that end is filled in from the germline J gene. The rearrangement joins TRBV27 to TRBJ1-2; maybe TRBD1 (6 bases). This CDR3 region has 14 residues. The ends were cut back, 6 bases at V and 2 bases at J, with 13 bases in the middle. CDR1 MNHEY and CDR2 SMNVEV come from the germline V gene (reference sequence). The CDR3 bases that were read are TGTGCCAGCAGCTCCGAACAGGGCAACTATGGC. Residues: CASSSEQGNYG. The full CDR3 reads CASSSEQGNYGYTF.

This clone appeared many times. CDR3 DNA (partial): TGTGCCAGCTCACCACGACAGGGCTCCTACGAG. It specifies CASSPRQGSYE. The full CDR3 sequence reads CASSPRQGSYEQYF. The chain recombines TRBV18 with TRBJ2-7, with 7 bases aligning to TRBD1. The CDR3 goes on 3 residues after the read ends, and that part is filled in from the germline J gene. The CDR3 consists of 14 residues. V was clipped by 1 base and J by 0 bases; unmatched bases: 0. Per germline, CDR1 KGHSH and CDR2 LQKENI.

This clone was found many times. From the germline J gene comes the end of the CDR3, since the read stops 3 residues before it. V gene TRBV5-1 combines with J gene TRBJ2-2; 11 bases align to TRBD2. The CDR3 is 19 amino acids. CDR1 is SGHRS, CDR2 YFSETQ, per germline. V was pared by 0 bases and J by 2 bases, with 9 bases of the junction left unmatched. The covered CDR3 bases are TGCGCCAGCAGCTTGGGGTTCGGGACTAGCGGATCTAACACCGGGGAG. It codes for CASSLGFGTSGSNTGE. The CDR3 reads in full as CASSLGFGTSGSNTGELFF.

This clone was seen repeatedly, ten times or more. The part of the CDR3 DNA that was read is TGTGCCAGCTTTTCAGGGGTTAACTCCTACAATGAG. This translates into CASFSGVNSYNE. From start to end, the CDR3 is CASFSGVNSYNEQFF. J is TRBJ2-1 and V is TRBV2, with a tentative D call TRBD1 (6 bases). The read comes to an end 3 residues before the CDR3 does, leaving the germline J gene to fill in the end. The length of the CDR3 is 15 residues. Germline V gene data show CDR1 as SNHLY and CDR2 as FYNNEI. V lost 8 bases and J 0 bases, leaving 14 bases between the germline ends.

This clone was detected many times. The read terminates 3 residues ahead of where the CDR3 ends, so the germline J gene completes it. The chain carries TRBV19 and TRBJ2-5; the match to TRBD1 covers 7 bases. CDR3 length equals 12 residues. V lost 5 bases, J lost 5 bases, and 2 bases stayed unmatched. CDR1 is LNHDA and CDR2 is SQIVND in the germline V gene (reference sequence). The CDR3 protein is CASSLQGETQYF. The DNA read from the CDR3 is TGTGCCAGTAGTTTACAGGGGGAGACC.

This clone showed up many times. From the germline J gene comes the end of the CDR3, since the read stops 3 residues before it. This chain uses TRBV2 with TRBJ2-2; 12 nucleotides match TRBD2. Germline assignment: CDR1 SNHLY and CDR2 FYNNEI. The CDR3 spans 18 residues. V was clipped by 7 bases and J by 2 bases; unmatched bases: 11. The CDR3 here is CASKWTSGNRYNTGELFF. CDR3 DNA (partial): TGTGCCAGCAAGTGGACTAGCGGGAATCGGTATAACACCGGGGAG.

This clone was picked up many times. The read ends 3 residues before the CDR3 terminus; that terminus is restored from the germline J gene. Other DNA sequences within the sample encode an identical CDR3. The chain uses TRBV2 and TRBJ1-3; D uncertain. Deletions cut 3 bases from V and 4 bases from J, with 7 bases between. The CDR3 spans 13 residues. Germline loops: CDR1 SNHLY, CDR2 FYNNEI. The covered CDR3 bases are TGTGCCAGCAGTGAGGGCCCCGGAAACACC. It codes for CASSEGPGNT. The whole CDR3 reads CASSEGPGNTIYF.